Listed here are 20 T cell receptor beta chains from one sample, sequenced in a study of T-cell reconstitution after alpha-beta-depleted transplantation in children. Library preparation (for TCRbeta) was performed with unique molecular identifiers. TCRdb re-analysed the PCR reads in MiXCR, keeping a single row per CDR3 protein. Among 700,000 or so distinct CDR3 sequences listed, around 13% were seen once. This material consisted of PBMCs, taken before TCRalphabeta/CD19-depleted stem cell transplant. These TCRs come from a girl aged 2-15 years with congenital amegakaryocytic thrombocytopenia, due to receive a stem cell transplant.

This clonotype appeared many times. V usage is TRBV12-5 and J usage is TRBJ2-7; the match to TRBD1 covers 7 bases. The CDR3 runs to 14 residues. The ends lost 4 bases at V and 6 bases at J; junction bases unmatched: 9. The germline gives CDR1 LGHNT, CDR2 FRNRAP. This CDR3 is CASGSTGEGPEQYF. CDR3 nucleotides: TGTGCTAGTGGTTCCACAGGGGAAGGTCCCGAGCAGTACTTC.

In this sample, this clonotype turned up many times. V and J are TRBV20-1 and TRBJ2-1, with 9 bases identical to TRBD1. The CDR3 has 15 residues. The V gene's germline CDR1 is DFQATT and CDR2 SNEGSKA (reference sequence). The V gene end was trimmed by 5 bases and the J gene end by 7 bases; junction bases not matched to a gene: 12. CDR3 coding DNA: TGCAGTGCTGCATCCGGGACAGGGTATGAAAATGAGCAGTTCTTC. As protein: CSAASGTGYENEQFF.

The V and J genes are TRBV12-3 or TRBV12-4 and TRBJ2-7; D tentatively fits TRBD1 or TRBD2 (8 bases each). This CDR3 has 15 amino acids. V was cut by 4 bases and J by 7 bases, with 20 bases left in between. The CDR3 DNA is TGTGCCAGCAGTTCTCGCGGGGGGACAGGAGGGGAGCAGTACTTC. It encodes CASSSRGGTGGEQYF.

This clonotype was counted only a few times. V is TRBV5-1 and J is TRBJ2-3; D gene ambiguous. V lost 10 bases and J lost 0, with 9 bases in between. The CDR3 runs 12 residues. CDR1 and CDR2 from the germline V gene are SGHRS and YFSETQ. CDR3: CAVRLSTDTQYF. The CDR3 nucleotides are TGCGCCGTGAGACTTAGCACAGATACGCAGTATTTT.

As regards this clonotype: It may be a read error: a sequence one base away is much more abundant. CDR3 in DNA: TGCGCCAGCAGCTTGATCCCCGGAACAGGGGACACAGATACGGAGTATTTT. It specifies CASSLIPGTGDTDTEYF. V gene TRBV5-1 combines with J gene TRBJ2-3; 7 bases are a match to TRBD1. The CDR3 sequence is 17 residues long. CDR1 is SGHRS, CDR2 YFSETQ, per germline.

This clonotype turned up a few times. This rearrangement joins TRBV12-3 or TRBV12-4 to TRBJ1-4; 7 positions agree with TRBD1. After removal of 5 bases from V and 4 bases from J, the junction contained 7 bases not matched to a gene. The CDR3 has 15 amino acids. The CDR3 nucleotides read TGTGCCAGCAGTGACAGGGAAGGATTTAATGAAAAACTGTTTTTT. This gives the protein CASSDREGFNEKLFF.

This clonotype has only one observation. This rearrangement joins TRBV5-1 to TRBJ2-1; D is tentatively TRBD1 or TRBD2 (5 bases each). V was clipped by 2 bases and J by 2 bases, with 11 bases between them. The CDR3 is made up of 15 amino acids. Germline V gene data show CDR1 as SGHRS and CDR2 as YFSETQ. As DNA, the CDR3 is TGCGCCAGCAGCTTAGGGGAGCCCACCTACAATGAGCAGTTCTTC. Translation gives CASSLGEPTYNEQFF.

This clonotype was counted at least ten times. This chain uses TRBV5-1 with TRBJ2-1; D uncertain. V gave up 0 bases and J gave up 8 bases, with 9 bases separating them. CDR1 is SGHRS, CDR2 YFSETQ, per germline. This CDR3 spans 13 amino acids. In nucleotides, the CDR3 is TGCGCCAGCAGCTTGGGGACCCCCGATGAGCAGTTCTTC. Its protein product is CASSLGTPDEQFF.

This clonotype was counted at least ten times. The chain carries TRBV29-1 and TRBJ2-1; 7 nucleotides align to TRBD1. CDR3 length: 16 residues. V lost 4 bases to trimming and J lost 3 bases; unmatched junction nucleotides: 12. Germline CDR1 and CDR2: SQVTM and ANQGSEA. The CDR3 protein is CSVGGQAPVYYNEQFF. The CDR3, as DNA: TGCAGCGTTGGTGGACAGGCCCCTGTCTACTACAATGAGCAGTTCTTC.

This clonotype was seen many times. The CDR3 bases are TGCAGTGCTAGGCCGACAGGGGGGGATGAAAAACTGTTTTTT. It encodes CSARPTGGDEKLFF. The chain combines TRBV20-1 with TRBJ1-4; 9 nucleotides agree with TRBD1. With 3 bases clipped from V and 6 bases from J, the junction kept 5 bases outside the gene matches. This CDR3 comprises 14 residues. Germline lookup yields CDR1 DFQATT and CDR2 SNEGSKA (reference sequence).

This clonotype was observed at least ten times. The chain couples TRBV5-1 to TRBJ2-5, with D tentatively TRBD2 (6 bases). CDR1 SGHRS and CDR2 YFSETQ come from the germline V gene. Trimming cost V 4 bases and J 2 bases, with 12 bases left between them. The CDR3 extends over 14 amino acids. CDR3 in DNA: TGCGCCAGCAGCCCGTTACGGGAGCAAGAGACCCAGTACTTC. This sequence encodes CASSPLREQETQYF.

This clonotype has just a few counts. The chain couples TRBV20-1 to TRBJ1-2; D unresolved. Trimming removed 2 bases from V and 5 bases from J, with 15 bases in between. CDR3 length: 14 amino acids. Germline lookup yields CDR1 DFQATT and CDR2 SNEGSKA (reference sequence). The chain's CDR3 is CSARSPGLGYGYTF. DNA of the CDR3: TGCAGTGCTAGAAGTCCTGGATTGGGGTATGGCTACACCTTC.

Many counts were recorded for this clonotype. This rearrangement joins TRBV12-3 or TRBV12-4 to TRBJ1-1; a weak D match, TRBD1 (5 bases). The CDR3 length is 13 residues. V gave up 11 bases and J gave up 6 bases, with 19 bases separating them. CDR3 in DNA: TGTGCCTCCGATACGCGGGGGAATCCTGAAGCTTTCTTT. This codes for CASDTRGNPEAFF.

This clonotype was seen a few times. The chain employs TRBV7-9 and TRBJ2-2, with TRBD2 matching 9 bases. CDR1 and CDR2 (germline): SEHNR, FQNEAQ (reference sequence). V shed 3 bases and J 7 bases; nucleotides not matched to a gene: 6. The CDR3 has 15 residues. CDR3 sequence reads: CASSFLAGVIGELFF. CDR3 in DNA: TGTGCCAGCAGCTTCTTAGCGGGAGTTATCGGGGAGCTGTTTTTT.

The rearrangement uses TRBV7-8 and TRBJ2-7; D is uncertain. V was shortened by 5 bases and J by 6 bases, with 17 bases between the two germline ends. The CDR3 has 14 amino acids. Germline V lookup: CDR1 SGHVS, CDR2 FQNEAQ. The CDR3 DNA sequence: TGTGCCAGCAGCCCCCTAGTAGTGTTAGGCGAGCAGTACTTC. It is translated as CASSPLVVLGEQYF.

The rearrangement links TRBV14 to TRBJ2-7; TRBD1 is a possible D gene (6 bases). V was pared by 3 bases and J by 3 bases, with 15 bases between. The CDR3 is 15 amino acids. Per germline, CDR1 SGHDN and CDR2 FVKESK. CDR3 bases: TGTGCCAGCAGCCACCCCCCGGGACACCTCTACGAGCAGTACTTC. It translates to CASSHPPGHLYEQYF.

The rearrangement joins TRBV18 to TRBJ2-5; D remains unclear. This CDR3 comprises 13 residues. Per germline, CDR1 KGHSH and CDR2 LQKENI. The ends were cut back, 4 bases at V and 0 bases at J, with 6 bases in the middle. The CDR3 spells CASSQEYQETQYF. The CDR3 DNA reads TGTGCCAGCTCACAGGAGTACCAAGAGACCCAGTACTTC. The complete variable domain, with remaining parts taken from reference TRBV18 and TRBJ2-5, reads NAGVMQNPRHLVRRRGQEARLRCSPMKGHSHVYWYRQLPEEGLKFMVYLQKENIIDESGMPKERFSAEFPKEGPSILRIQQVVRGDSAAYFCASSQEYQETQYFGPGTRLLVL.

The chain uses TRBV6-2 or TRBV6-3 and TRBJ2-1, with 11 positions matching TRBD2. The CDR3 contains 14 residues. Losses at the gene ends were 7 bases for V and 7 bases for J; bases not matched to a gene: 6. Germline loops: CDR1 MNHEY, CDR2 SVGEGT. The CDR3 loop is CASIGLAGSNEQFF. The CDR3 DNA follows: TGTGCCAGCATCGGACTAGCGGGTTCGAATGAGCAGTTCTTC.

This clonotype occurred many times. The chain uses TRBV6-1 and TRBJ2-3; 7 positions match TRBD2. The germline V gene has CDR1 MNHNS and CDR2 SASEGT. V was pared by 6 bases and J by 5 bases, with 8 bases of the junction left unmatched. CDR3 length: 14 amino acids. CDR3 coding DNA: TGTGCCAGCAGCCGTACCCCGGGGGGAGATACGCAGTATTTT. It is translated as CASSRTPGGDTQYF.

There are many counts of this clonotype. The chain links TRBV5-1 to TRBJ2-2; TRBD2 agrees at 7 bases. The J segment lost 1 base and the V segment lost 0 bases, leaving 3 bases of the junction unmatched. From germline, CDR1 is SGHRS and CDR2 YFSETQ. The CDR3 length is 16 residues. CDR3 sequence reads: CASSLVASGNTGELFF. The CDR3 coding sequence is TGCGCCAGCAGCTTGGTGGCTAGCGGGAACACCGGGGAGCTGTTTTTT.